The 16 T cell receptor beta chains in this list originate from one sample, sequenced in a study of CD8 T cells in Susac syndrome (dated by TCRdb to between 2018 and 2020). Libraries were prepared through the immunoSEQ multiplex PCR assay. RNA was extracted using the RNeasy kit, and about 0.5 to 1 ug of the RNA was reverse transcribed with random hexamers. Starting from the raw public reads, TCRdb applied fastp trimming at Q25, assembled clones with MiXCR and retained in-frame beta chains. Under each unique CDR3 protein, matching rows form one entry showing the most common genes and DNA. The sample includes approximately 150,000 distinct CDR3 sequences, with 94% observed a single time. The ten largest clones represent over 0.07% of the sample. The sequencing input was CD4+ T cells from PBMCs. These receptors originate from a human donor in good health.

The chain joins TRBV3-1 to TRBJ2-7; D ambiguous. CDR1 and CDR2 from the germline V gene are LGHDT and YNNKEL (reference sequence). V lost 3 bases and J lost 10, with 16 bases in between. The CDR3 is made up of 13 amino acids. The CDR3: CASSHLHPGPQYF. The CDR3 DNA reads TGTGCCAGCAGCCACTTGCACCCGGGCCCTCAGTACTTC.

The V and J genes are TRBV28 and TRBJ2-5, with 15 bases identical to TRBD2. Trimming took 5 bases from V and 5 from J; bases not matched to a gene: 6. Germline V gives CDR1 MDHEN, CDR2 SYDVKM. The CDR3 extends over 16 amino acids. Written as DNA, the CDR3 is TGTGCCAGCAGTCCCGGACTAGCGGGAGGGATGGAGACCCAGTACTTC. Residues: CASSPGLAGGMETQYF.

CDR3 region: CASSFGGANPPYEQYF. CDR3 sequence (DNA): TGTGCCAGCAGCTTTGGGGGCGCGAACCCCCCCTACGAGCAGTACTTC. This chain uses TRBV7-8 with TRBJ2-7, with D maybe TRBD1 (6 bases). From germline, CDR1 is SGHVS and CDR2 FQNEAQ. V dropped 3 bases and J dropped 2 bases, with 17 bases sitting between them. This CDR3 contains 16 residues.

The CDR3 spells CAWRGGVTEAFF. The CDR3 DNA follows: TGTGCCTGGAGGGGGGGAGTCACTGAAGCTTTCTTT. The chain joins TRBV30 to TRBJ1-1, with D possibly TRBD1 on 5 matching bases. The CDR3 runs to 12 residues. The germline gives CDR1 GTSNPN, CDR2 SVGIG (reference sequence). V dropped 3 bases and J dropped 4 bases, with 9 bases sitting between them.

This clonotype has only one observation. The CDR3 nucleotides read TGTGCCAGCAGCCCTCGGACAGGGAGGTACACCGGGGAGCTGTTTTTT. It codes for CASSPRTGRYTGELFF. This rearrangement joins TRBV7-9 to TRBJ2-2; 8 bases match TRBD1. The junction had 8 bases not matched to a gene; V was cut back by 5 bases and J by 3 bases. In germline, CDR1 is SEHNR, CDR2 FQNEAQ (reference sequence). This CDR3 contains 16 residues.

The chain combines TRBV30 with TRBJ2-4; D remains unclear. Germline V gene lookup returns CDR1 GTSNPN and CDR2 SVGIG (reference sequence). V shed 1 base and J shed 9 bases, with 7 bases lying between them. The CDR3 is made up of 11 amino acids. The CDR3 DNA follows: TGTGCCTGGAGTGCCCCGGCCATTCAGTACTTC. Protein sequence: CAWSAPAIQYF.

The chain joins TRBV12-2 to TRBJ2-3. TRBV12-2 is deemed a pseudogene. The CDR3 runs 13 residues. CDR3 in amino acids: CASRLKDADTQYF. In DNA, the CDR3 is TGTGCAAGTCGCTTAAAGGACGCAGATACGCAGTATTTT.

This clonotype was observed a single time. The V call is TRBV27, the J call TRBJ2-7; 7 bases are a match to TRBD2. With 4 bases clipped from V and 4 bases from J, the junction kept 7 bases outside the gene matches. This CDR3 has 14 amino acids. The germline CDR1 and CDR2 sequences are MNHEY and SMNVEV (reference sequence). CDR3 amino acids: CASSSRGRGYEQYF. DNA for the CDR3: TGTGCCAGCAGTTCTCGCGGGAGAGGGTACGAGCAGTACTTC.

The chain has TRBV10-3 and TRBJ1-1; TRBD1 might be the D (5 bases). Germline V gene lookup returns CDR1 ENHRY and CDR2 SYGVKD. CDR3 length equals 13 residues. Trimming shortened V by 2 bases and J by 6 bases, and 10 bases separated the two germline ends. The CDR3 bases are TGTGCCATCAGTGAGCAGGGAAGCTCTGAAGCTTTCTTT. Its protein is CAISEQGSSEAFF.

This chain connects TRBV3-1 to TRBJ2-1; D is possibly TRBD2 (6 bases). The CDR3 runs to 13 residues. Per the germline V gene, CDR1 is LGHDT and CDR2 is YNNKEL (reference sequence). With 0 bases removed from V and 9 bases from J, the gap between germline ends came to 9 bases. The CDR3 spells CASSQDRGTEQFF. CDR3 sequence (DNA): TGTGCCAGCAGCCAAGATCGCGGGACTGAGCAGTTCTTC.

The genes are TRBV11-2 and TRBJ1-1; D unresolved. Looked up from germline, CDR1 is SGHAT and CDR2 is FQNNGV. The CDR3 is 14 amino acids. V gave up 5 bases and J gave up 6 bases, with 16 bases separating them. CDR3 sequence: CASSPPLGAPEAFF. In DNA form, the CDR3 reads TGTGCCAGCAGCCCGCCCCTGGGAGCCCCTGAAGCTTTCTTT.

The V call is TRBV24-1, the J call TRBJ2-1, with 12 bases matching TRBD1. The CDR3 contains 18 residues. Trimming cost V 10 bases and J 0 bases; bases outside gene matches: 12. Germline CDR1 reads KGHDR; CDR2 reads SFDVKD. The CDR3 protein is CATGTGGRGGYSYNEQFF. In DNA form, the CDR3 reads TGTGCCACGGGGACAGGGGGCAGGGGGGGGTACTCCTACAATGAGCAGTTCTTC.

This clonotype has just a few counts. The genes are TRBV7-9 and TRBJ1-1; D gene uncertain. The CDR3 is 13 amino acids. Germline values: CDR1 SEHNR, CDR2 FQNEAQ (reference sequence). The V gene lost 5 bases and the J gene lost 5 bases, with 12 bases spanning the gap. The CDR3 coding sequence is TGTGCCAGCAGCCACGGGCCCGGGACTGAAGCTTTCTTT. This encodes CASSHGPGTEAFF.

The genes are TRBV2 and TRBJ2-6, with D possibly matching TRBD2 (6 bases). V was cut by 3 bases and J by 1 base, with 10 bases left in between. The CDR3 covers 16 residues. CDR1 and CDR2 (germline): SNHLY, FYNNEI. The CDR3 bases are TGTGCCAGCAGTGAGGGCGGGGTATCTGGGGCCAACGTCCTGACTTTC. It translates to CASSEGGVSGANVLTF.

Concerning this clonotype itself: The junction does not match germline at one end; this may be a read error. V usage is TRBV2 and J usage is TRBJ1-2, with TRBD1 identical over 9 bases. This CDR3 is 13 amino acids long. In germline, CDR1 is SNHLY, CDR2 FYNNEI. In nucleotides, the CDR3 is TGTGCCAGCAGTGATTTCGAGACAGGGGGTTCCTCCTTC. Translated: CASSDFETGGSSF.

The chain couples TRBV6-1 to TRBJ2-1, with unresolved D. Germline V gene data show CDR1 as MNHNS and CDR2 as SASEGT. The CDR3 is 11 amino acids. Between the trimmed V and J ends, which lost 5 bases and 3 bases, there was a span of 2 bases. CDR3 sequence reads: CASSNYNEQFF. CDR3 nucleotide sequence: TGTGCCAGCAGTAACTACAATGAGCAGTTCTTC.